This TCR beta chain was captured in a study of PD-1 blockade in classical Hodgkin lymphoma. Time point indicated: cycle 4 day 1 (C4D1), after less than 7 weeks of nivolumab. All patients relapsed after autologous stem cell transplantation, and brentuximab vedotin exposure varied. Sequenced by immunoSEQ multiplex PCR; TCRdb stores in-frame clones only, minus some. The sample carries about 4,600 clones, 67% recorded once. The CDR3 length is 13 residues. Germline CDR1 is SGHAT and CDR2 is FQNNGV. The V end lost 5 bases, the J end lost 4 bases, and 12 bases lay between the germline ends. The sample here was peripheral blood mononuclear cells (PBMCs), taken before the fourth cycle of nivolumab. This clonotype was sampled from a human donor with classical Hodgkin lymphoma. This chain links TRBV11-2 with TRBJ2-7; unclear D gene. CDR3 nucleotides: TGTGCCAGCAGCCTGGAACCATTGTACGAGCAGTACTTC. Translated, it gives CASSLEPLYEQYF.